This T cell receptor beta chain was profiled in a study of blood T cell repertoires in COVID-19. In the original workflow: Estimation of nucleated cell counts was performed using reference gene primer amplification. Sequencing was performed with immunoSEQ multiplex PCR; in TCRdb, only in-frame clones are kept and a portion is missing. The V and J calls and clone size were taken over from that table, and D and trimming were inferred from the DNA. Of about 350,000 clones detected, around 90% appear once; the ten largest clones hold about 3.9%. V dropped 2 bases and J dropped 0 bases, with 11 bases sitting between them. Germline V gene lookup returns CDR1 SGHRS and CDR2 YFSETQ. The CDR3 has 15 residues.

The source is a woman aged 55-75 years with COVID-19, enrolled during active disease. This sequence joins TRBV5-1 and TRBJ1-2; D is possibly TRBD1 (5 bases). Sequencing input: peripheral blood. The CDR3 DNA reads TGCGCCAGCAGCTTAACCGGGGGATCTAACTATGGCTACACCTTC. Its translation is CASSLTGGSNYGYTF.